The 28 T cell receptor beta chains below were found in one sample sequenced in a study of cytomegalovirus exposure and HLA in healthy donors. PCR used 60 Vbeta primers and 13 Jbeta primers. Sequenced by immunoSEQ multiplex PCR; TCRdb stores in-frame clones only, minus some. Its table lists tens of thousands of clones. Sequencing was performed on PBMCs. These receptors originate from a woman in her sixties or seventies in good health and CMV-seropositive.

The chain couples TRBV5-1 to TRBJ1-2; TRBD1 aligns across 7 bases. There are 14 residues in the CDR3. The trim removed 5 bases at V and 4 bases at J, leaving 8 bases unmatched. The germline V gene has CDR1 SGHRS and CDR2 YFSETQ. This CDR3 reads CASRTGAESYGYTF. CDR3 bases: TGCGCCAGCAGAACAGGGGCGGAAAGCTATGGCTACACCTTC.

The V gene is TRBV15, the J gene TRBJ2-7; 9 nucleotides match TRBD1. J lost 5 bases, V lost 4 bases, and 6 bases had no gene match. This CDR3 spans 14 amino acids. Germline CDR1 reads LNHNV; CDR2 reads YYDKDF (reference sequence). The CDR3 region has the DNA TGTGCCACCAGCATACAGGGGGCGCTCAACGAGCAGTACTTC. It encodes CATSIQGALNEQYF.

The rearrangement uses TRBV19 and TRBJ2-5; tentative D call: TRBD1 (6 bases). This CDR3 has 16 residues. The V gene's germline CDR1 is LNHDA and CDR2 SQIVND (reference sequence). Trimming cost V 0 bases and J 7 bases, with 18 bases left between them. The CDR3 sequence is CASSIDVTGPRWTQYF. The CDR3 DNA is TGTGCCAGTAGTATAGACGTGACAGGCCCACGTTGGACCCAGTACTTC.

The chain combines TRBV6-5 with TRBJ2-1, with D possibly TRBD1 on 5 matching bases. Germline loops: CDR1 MNHEY, CDR2 SVGAGI. V was pared by 7 bases and J by 2 bases, with 15 bases between. The CDR3 length is 15 residues. The CDR3 nucleotides read TGTGCCAGCAAACAGGCAGTGCTACCCTACAATGAGCAGTTCTTC. This sequence encodes CASKQAVLPYNEQFF.

This sequence joins TRBV18 and TRBJ1-1; 10 nucleotides align to TRBD1. This CDR3 region has 15 residues. V lost 6 bases and J lost 1; bases outside the gene matches: 5. The germline gives CDR1 KGHSH, CDR2 LQKENI. DNA for the CDR3: TGTGCCAGCTCCGCCGGGACAGGGGCGAACACTGAAGCTTTCTTT. Protein: CASSAGTGANTEAFF.

The chain recombines TRBV5-6 with TRBJ1-1; D gene ambiguous. From germline, CDR1 is SGHDT and CDR2 YYEEEE. CDR3 length: 15 amino acids. V shed 0 bases and J shed 0 bases, with 9 bases lying between them. CDR3 sequence: CASSLESYMNTEAFF. The CDR3 DNA follows: TGTGCCAGCAGCTTGGAATCATACATGAACACTGAAGCTTTCTTT.

V gene TRBV27 combines with J gene TRBJ1-5; D gene ambiguous. The CDR3 consists of 15 residues. The ends were cut back, 3 bases at V and 4 bases at J, with 13 bases in the middle. Looked up from germline, CDR1 is MNHEY and CDR2 is SMNVEV (reference sequence). CDR3 residues: CASSLEGGRNQPQHF. DNA of the CDR3: TGTGCCAGCAGTTTGGAGGGAGGGAGAAATCAGCCCCAGCATTTT.

The V and J genes are TRBV14 and TRBJ2-7, with 7 bases matching TRBD2. This CDR3 is 16 amino acids long. Trimming cost V 4 bases and J 2 bases; bases outside gene matches: 11. Germline values: CDR1 SGHDN, CDR2 FVKESK. For the CDR3, the DNA is TGTGCCAGCAGCCCTCTAGGTAGCGGGCACGCCTACGAGCAGTACTTC. It translates to CASSPLGSGHAYEQYF.

The chain uses TRBV5-6 and TRBJ1-2; perhaps TRBD1 as D (5 bases). CDR3 length: 14 amino acids. Germline V CDR1 and CDR2: SGHDT, YYEEEE. Trimming left V 6 bases short and J 3 bases short, with 15 bases between. The chain's CDR3 is CASTTPGGHYGYTF. CDR3 bases: TGTGCCAGCACCACGCCGGGGGGTCACTATGGCTACACCTTC.

V is TRBV7-2 and J is TRBJ1-4; D is perhaps TRBD1 (5 bases). This CDR3 contains 13 residues. V gave up 5 bases and J gave up 4 bases, with 8 bases separating them. Germline V lookup: CDR1 SGHTA, CDR2 FQGNSA. CDR3 coding DNA: TGTGCCAGCAGCAGGGGTGGTAATGAAAAACTGTTTTTT. Its protein product is CASSRGGNEKLFF. Drawing the rest from reference TRBV7-2 and TRBJ1-4, the complete variable domain is GAGVSQSPSNKVTEKGKDVELRCDPISGHTALYWYRQSLGQGLEFLIYFQGNSAPDKSGLPSDRFSAERTGGSVSTLTIQRTQQEDSAVYLCASSRGGNEKLFFGSGTQLSVL.

The CDR3 sequence: CSSRGGHGYTF. DNA of the CDR3: TGCAGTTCGAGGGGGGGTCATGGCTACACCTTC. This rearrangement joins TRBV20-1 to TRBJ1-2; D may be TRBD1 (6 bases). With 8 bases removed from V and 6 bases from J, the gap between germline ends came to 13 bases. CDR3 length: 11 amino acids. Germline V gives CDR1 DFQATT, CDR2 SNEGSKA (reference sequence).

The V gene is TRBV5-1, the J gene TRBJ2-3; D call uncertain. The CDR3 covers 14 residues. V was trimmed by 2 bases and J by 4 bases, leaving 11 bases between them. Germline-derived CDR1 and CDR2 are SGHRS and YFSETQ. The CDR3: CASSFDSPADTQYF. CDR3 DNA sequence: TGCGCCAGCAGCTTCGACTCCCCGGCAGATACGCAGTATTTT.

The V and J genes are TRBV9 and TRBJ2-3, with 12 bases fitting TRBD2. After removal of 3 bases from V and 2 bases from J, the junction contained 10 bases not matched to a gene. Germline V gene sequence: CDR1 SGDLS, CDR2 YYNGEE. This CDR3 contains 18 residues. The CDR3 here is CASSDASGGELYTDTQYF. The CDR3 coding sequence is TGTGCCAGCAGCGATGCTAGCGGGGGGGAACTCTACACAGATACGCAGTATTTT.

This sequence joins TRBV6-5 and TRBJ1-6; no clear D. Between the trimmed V and J ends, which lost 2 bases and 2 bases, there was a span of 10 bases. The CDR3 runs to 16 residues. Germline V gene data show CDR1 as MNHEY and CDR2 as SVGAGI. The CDR3 nucleotides are TGTGCCAGCAGTTACGAGTCCAGCGCCTATAATTCACCCCTCCACTTT. Its translation: CASSYESSAYNSPLHF.

The chain joins TRBV19 to TRBJ2-6, with 8 bases matching TRBD1. Germline V lookup: CDR1 LNHDA, CDR2 SQIVND (reference sequence). With 4 bases clipped from V and 7 bases from J, the junction kept 6 bases outside the gene matches. The CDR3 length is 15 residues. CDR3 nucleotide sequence: TGTGCCAGTAGTACGACCGGGACAGGAGCCAACGTCCTGACTTTC. This translates into CASSTTGTGANVLTF.

This chain connects TRBV10-3 to TRBJ1-5; no reliable D call. The germline V gene encodes CDR1 ENHRY and CDR2 SYGVKD. Trimming shortened V by 11 bases and J by 2 bases, and 13 bases separated the two germline ends. CDR3 length: 13 amino acids. CDR3 sequence: CASDGSGNQPQHF. CDR3 in DNA: TGTGCCTCCGACGGGAGCGGCAATCAGCCCCAGCATTTT.

The chain couples TRBV7-9 to TRBJ1-1, with TRBD1 matching over 7 bases. This CDR3 is built from 14 residues. V shed 1 base, J shed 5 bases, and the junction held 4 bases outside the gene matches. Looked up from germline, CDR1 is SEHNR and CDR2 is FQNEAQ (reference sequence). CDR3 nucleotide sequence: TGTGCCAGCAGCTTAGGGCAGGGGGAAACTGAAGCTTTCTTT. As protein: CASSLGQGETEAFF.

The rearrangement joins TRBV10-1 to TRBJ2-1, with 7 bases matching TRBD2. The germline V gene has CDR1 WNHNN and CDR2 SYGVQD (reference sequence). V shed 1 base, J shed 10 bases, and the junction held 7 bases outside the gene matches. The CDR3 has 14 amino acids. The CDR3 sequence: CASSEWQGGREQFF. The CDR3 DNA follows: TGCGCCAGCAGTGAGTGGCAGGGAGGGCGCGAGCAGTTCTTC.

The genes are TRBV5-1 and TRBJ2-5; D is ambiguous. Per germline, CDR1 SGHRS and CDR2 YFSETQ. This CDR3 is built from 15 residues. V lost 0 bases to trimming and J lost 3 bases, with 12 bases between them. The chain's CDR3 is CASSLGRAGEETQYF. The CDR3 nucleotides read TGCGCCAGCAGCTTGGGGCGAGCAGGCGAAGAGACCCAGTACTTC.

The chain has TRBV7-9 and TRBJ2-7; 8 bases are a match to TRBD1. Looked up from germline, CDR1 is SEHNR and CDR2 is FQNEAQ (reference sequence). With V trimmed by 6 bases and J by 2 bases, 6 bases remained unmatched. This CDR3 region has 14 residues. The CDR3: CASSTGGEAYEQYF. DNA for the CDR3: TGTGCCAGCAGTACAGGGGGTGAAGCCTACGAGCAGTACTTC.

The chain employs TRBV19 and TRBJ2-5; no definite D call. The CDR3 is 11 amino acids. V shed 6 bases and J shed 2 bases, with 4 bases lying between them. CDR1 is LNHDA and CDR2 is SQIVND in the germline V gene (reference sequence). CDR3 in amino acids: CASRQQETQYF. The CDR3 bases are TGTGCCAGTAGACAGCAAGAGACCCAGTACTTC.

The chain couples TRBV6-5 to TRBJ1-2; D might be TRBD1 (5 bases). Trimming shortened V by 6 bases and J by 5 bases, and 19 bases separated the two germline ends. CDR1 is MNHEY and CDR2 is SVGAGI in the germline V gene. The CDR3 spans 15 residues. CDR3: CASSPTWTYAYGYTF. The CDR3 DNA is TGTGCCAGCAGCCCCACTTGGACATACGCTTATGGCTACACCTTC.

The CDR3 region is CASSEREFGGYTF. In nucleotides, the CDR3 is TGTGCCAGCAGTGAACGCGAATTCGGGGGCTACACCTTC. V and J are TRBV2 and TRBJ1-2; D remains ambiguous. CDR3 size: 13 residues. CDR1 and CDR2 from the germline V gene are SNHLY and FYNNEI. Trimming removed 2 bases from V and 8 bases from J, with 12 bases in between. Based on the CDR3 plus reference TRBV2 and TRBJ1-2, the full variable domain is EPEVTQTPSHQVTQMGQEVILRCVPISNHLYFYWYRQILGQKVEFLVSFYNNEISEKSEIFDDQFSVERPDGSNFTLKIRSTKLEDSAMYFCASSEREFGGYTFGSGTRLTVV.

The V and J genes are TRBV6-1 and TRBJ2-3, with a tentative D call TRBD1 (6 bases). The CDR3 length is 14 residues. Trimming left V 1 base short and J 4 bases short, with 9 bases between. Germline CDR1 reads MNHNS; CDR2 reads SASEGT. The CDR3 coding sequence is TGTGCCAGCAGTGAAGGTGGGGGCGCAGATACGCAGTATTTT. Amino acids: CASSEGGGADTQYF.

This chain joins TRBV5-1 and TRBJ2-3, with 12 bases matching TRBD2. V shed 4 bases and J 5 bases; nucleotides not matched to a gene: 8. CDR3 size: 16 residues. Germline lookup yields CDR1 SGHRS and CDR2 YFSETQ. This chain's CDR3 is CASSAGLAGTIDTQYF. CDR3 in DNA: TGCGCCAGCAGCGCAGGACTAGCGGGGACGATAGATACGCAGTATTTT.

The gene calls are TRBV5-1 and TRBJ2-5, with 8 bases identical to TRBD1. The V gene's germline CDR1 is SGHRS and CDR2 YFSETQ. The CDR3 is made up of 13 amino acids. The J segment lost 3 bases and the V segment lost 2 bases, leaving 0 bases of the junction unmatched. This chain's CDR3 is CASSLQGEETQYF. CDR3 bases: TGCGCCAGCAGCTTACAGGGGGAAGAGACCCAGTACTTC.

The V call is TRBV4-1, the J call TRBJ1-5, with D uncertain. This CDR3 is 12 amino acids long. The V end lost 1 base, the J end lost 6 bases, and 4 bases lay between the germline ends. Germline values: CDR1 MGHRA, CDR2 YSYEKL. The CDR3 reads CASSQAGQPQHF. DNA of the CDR3: TGCGCCAGCAGCCAAGCCGGTCAGCCCCAGCATTTT.

V is TRBV19 and J is TRBJ2-7, with TRBD1 matching 8 bases. This CDR3 region has 14 residues. J lost 6 bases, V lost 5 bases, and 9 bases had no gene match. Germline CDR1 is LNHDA and CDR2 is SQIVND (reference sequence). The CDR3 nucleotides are TGTGCCAGTAGTGGACGGACAGGGAGGACCGAGCAGTACTTC. Translated: CASSGRTGRTEQYF.